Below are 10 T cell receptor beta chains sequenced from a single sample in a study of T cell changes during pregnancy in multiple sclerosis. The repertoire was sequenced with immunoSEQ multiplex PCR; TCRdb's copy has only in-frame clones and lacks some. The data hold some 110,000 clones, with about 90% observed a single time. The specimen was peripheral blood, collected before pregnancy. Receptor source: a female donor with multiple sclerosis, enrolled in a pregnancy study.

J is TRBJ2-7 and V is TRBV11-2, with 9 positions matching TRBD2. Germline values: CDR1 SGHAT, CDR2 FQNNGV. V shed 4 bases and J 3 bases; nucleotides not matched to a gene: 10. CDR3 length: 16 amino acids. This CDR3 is CASSSISGTSIYEQYF. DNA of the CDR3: TGTGCCAGCAGCTCCATCTCCGGGACTAGCATCTACGAGCAGTACTTC.

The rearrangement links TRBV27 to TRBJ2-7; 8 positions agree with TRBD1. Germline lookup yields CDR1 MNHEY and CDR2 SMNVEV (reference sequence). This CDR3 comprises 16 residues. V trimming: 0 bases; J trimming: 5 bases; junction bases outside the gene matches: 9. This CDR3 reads CASSLSNPDRANEQYF. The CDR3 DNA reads TGTGCCAGCAGTTTATCGAACCCGGACAGGGCGAACGAGCAGTACTTC.

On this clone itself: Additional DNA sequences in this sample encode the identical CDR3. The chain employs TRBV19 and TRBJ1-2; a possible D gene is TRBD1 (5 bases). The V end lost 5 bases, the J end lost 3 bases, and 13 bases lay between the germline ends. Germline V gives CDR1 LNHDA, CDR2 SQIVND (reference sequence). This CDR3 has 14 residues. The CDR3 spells CASSDLTGDYGYTF. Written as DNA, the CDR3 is TGTGCCAGTAGTGACCTCACGGGGGACTATGGCTACACCTTC.

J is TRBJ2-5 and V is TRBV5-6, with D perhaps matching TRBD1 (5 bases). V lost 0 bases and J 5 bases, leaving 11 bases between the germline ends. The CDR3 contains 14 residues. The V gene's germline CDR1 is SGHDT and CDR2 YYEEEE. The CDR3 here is CASSLGSGMETQYF. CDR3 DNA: TGTGCCAGCAGCTTGGGGTCAGGGATGGAGACCCAGTACTTC.

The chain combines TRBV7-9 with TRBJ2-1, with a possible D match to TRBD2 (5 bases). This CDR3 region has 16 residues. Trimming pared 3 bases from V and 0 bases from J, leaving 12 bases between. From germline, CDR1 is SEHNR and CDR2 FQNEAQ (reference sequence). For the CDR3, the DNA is TGTGCCAGCAGCTTCGGTCGGGGATTCTCCTACAATGAGCAGTTCTTC. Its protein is CASSFGRGFSYNEQFF.

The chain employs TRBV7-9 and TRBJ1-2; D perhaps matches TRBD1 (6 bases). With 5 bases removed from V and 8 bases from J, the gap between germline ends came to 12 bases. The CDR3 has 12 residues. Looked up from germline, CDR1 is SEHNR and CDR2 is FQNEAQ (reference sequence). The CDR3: CASSGPGEGYTF. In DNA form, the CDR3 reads TGTGCCAGCAGCGGACCAGGGGAGGGCTACACCTTC.

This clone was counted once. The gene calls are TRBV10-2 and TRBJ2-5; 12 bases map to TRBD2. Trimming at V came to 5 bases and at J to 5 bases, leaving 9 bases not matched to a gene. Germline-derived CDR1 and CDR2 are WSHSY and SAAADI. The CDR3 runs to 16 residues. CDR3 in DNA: TGCGCCAGCAGTATGACTAGCGGGAGAATTGGGGAGACCCAGTACTTC. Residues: CASSMTSGRIGETQYF.

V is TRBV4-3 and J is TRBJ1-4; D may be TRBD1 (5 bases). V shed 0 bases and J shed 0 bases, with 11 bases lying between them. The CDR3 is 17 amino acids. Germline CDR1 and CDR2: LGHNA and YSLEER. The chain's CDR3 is CASSQEVQDATNEKLFF. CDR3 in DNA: TGCGCCAGCAGCCAAGAAGTACAGGACGCAACTAATGAAAAACTGTTTTTT.

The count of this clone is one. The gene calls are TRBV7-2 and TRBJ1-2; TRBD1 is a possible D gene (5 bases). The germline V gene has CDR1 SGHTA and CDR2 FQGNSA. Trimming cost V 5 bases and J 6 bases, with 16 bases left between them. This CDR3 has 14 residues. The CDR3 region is CASSLRQSANGYTF. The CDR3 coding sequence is TGTGCCAGCAGCCTGAGACAGAGCGCCAATGGCTACACCTTC.

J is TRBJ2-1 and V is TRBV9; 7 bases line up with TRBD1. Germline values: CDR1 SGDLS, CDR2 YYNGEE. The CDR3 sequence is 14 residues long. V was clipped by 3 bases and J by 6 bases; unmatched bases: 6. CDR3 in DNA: TGTGCCAGCAGCGCCACCGGGACAGCCAATGAGCAGTTCTTC. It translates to CASSATGTANEQFF.